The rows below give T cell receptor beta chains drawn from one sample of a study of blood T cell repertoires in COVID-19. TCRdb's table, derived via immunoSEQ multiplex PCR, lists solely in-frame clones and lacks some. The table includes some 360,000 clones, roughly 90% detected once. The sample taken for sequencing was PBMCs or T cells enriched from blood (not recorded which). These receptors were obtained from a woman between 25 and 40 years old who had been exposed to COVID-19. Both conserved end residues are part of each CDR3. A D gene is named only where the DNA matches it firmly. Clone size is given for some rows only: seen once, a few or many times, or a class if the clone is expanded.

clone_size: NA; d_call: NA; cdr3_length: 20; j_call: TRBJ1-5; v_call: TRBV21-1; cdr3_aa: CASSCHHYASGGTSNQPQHF; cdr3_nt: TGTGCCAGCAGCTGCCACCACTACGCAAGCGGGGGCACGAGCAATCAGCCCCAGCATTTT
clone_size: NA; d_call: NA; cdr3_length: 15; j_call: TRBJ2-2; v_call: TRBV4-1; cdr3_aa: CASSQGVRVTGELFF; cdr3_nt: TGCGCCAGCAGCCAAGGGGTCCGGGTCACCGGGGAGCTGTTTTTT
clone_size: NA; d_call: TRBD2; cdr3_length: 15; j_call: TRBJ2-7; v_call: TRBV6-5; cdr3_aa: CASSWREDHTYEQYF; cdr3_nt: TGTGCCAGCAGTTGGCGGGAGGACCACACCTACGAGCAGTACTTC
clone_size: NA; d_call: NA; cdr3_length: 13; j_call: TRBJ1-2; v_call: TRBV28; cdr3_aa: CASRLDSNYGYTF; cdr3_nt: TGTGCCAGCAGATTGGACAGCAACTATGGCTACACCTTC
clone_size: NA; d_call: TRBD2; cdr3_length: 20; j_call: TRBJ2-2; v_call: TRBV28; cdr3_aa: CASSPRTSGANSRVTGELFF; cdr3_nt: TGTGCCAGCAGCCCGAGGACTAGCGGGGCGAACTCCCGAGTCACCGGGGAGCTGTTTTTT
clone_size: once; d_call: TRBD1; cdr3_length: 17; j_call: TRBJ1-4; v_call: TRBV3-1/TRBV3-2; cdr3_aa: CASSHEYRDRRNEKLFF; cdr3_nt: TGTGCCAGCAGCCACGAATACCGGGACAGACGTAATGAAAAACTGTTTTTT
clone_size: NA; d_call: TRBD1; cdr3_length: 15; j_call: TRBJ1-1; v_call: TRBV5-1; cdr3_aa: CASRRGDSKYTEAFF; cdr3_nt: TGCGCCAGCAGACGTGGGGACAGCAAATACACTGAAGCTTTCTTT
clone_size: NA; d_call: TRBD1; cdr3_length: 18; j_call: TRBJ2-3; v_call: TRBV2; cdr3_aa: CASSPRGTGPSSTDTQYF; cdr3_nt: TGTGCCAGCAGTCCTCGGGGGACAGGTCCTTCCAGCACAGATACGCAGTATTTT
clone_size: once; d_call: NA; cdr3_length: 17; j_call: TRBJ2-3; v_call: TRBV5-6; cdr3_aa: CASSPFGGERGTDTQYF; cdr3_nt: TGTGCCAGCAGCCCCTTCGGCGGGGAAAGGGGCACAGATACGCAGTATTTT
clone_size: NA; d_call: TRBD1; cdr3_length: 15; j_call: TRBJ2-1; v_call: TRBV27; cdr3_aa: CASSTLLTGRDEQFF; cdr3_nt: TGTGCCAGCAGTACCCTCTTGACAGGGCGGGATGAGCAGTTCTTC
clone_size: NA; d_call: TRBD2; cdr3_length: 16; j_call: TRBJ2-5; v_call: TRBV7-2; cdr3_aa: CASSSALAGGKETQYF; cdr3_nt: TGTGCCAGCAGCTCAGCACTAGCGGGAGGGAAAGAGACCCAGTACTTC
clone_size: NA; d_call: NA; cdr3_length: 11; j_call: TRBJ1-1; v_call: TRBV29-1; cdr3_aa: CSVVRDTEAFF; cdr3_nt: TGCAGCGTTGTGAGGGACACTGAAGCTTTCTTT
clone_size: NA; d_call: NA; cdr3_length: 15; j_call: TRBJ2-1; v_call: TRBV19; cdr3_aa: CASRTGARSYNEQFF; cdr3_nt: TGTGCCAGTAGGACTGGGGCTAGGTCCTACAATGAGCAGTTCTTC
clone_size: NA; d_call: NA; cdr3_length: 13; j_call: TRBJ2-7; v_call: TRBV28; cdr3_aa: CASTQDSAYEQYF; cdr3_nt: TGTGCCAGCACCCAAGACAGCGCCTACGAGCAGTACTTC
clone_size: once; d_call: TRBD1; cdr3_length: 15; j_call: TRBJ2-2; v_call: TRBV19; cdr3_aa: CASIQGARNAGELFF; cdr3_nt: TGTGCCAGTATTCAGGGGGCAAGGAACGCCGGGGAGCTGTTTTTT
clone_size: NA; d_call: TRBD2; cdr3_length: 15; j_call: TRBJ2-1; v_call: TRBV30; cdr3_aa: CAWHPGTSGKVEQFF; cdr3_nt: TGTGCCTGGCATCCCGGGACTAGCGGGAAAGTTGAGCAGTTCTTC
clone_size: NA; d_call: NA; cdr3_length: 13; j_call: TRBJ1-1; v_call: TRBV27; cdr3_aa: CASYPQGGTEAFF; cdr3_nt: TGTGCCAGCTATCCGCAGGGAGGAACTGAAGCTTTCTTT
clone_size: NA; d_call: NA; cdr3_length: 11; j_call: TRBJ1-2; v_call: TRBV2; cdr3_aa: CARGTESRYTF; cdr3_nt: TGTGCCCGCGGGACGGAGTCACGCTACACCTTC
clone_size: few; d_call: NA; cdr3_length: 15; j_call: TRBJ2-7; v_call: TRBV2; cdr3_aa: CASSEHYESSYEQYF; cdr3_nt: TGTGCCAGCAGTGAACATTATGAGAGCTCCTACGAGCAGTACTTC
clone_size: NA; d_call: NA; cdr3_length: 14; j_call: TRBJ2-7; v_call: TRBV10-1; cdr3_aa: CASSESSGRPEQYF; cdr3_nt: TGCGCCAGCAGTGAGTCGAGTGGCAGGCCCGAGCAGTACTTC
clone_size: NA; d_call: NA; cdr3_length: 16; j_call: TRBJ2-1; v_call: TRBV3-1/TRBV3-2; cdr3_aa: CASSSSTREWYNEQFF; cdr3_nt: TGTGCCAGCAGCTCCTCGACCCGGGAGTGGTACAATGAGCAGTTCTTC
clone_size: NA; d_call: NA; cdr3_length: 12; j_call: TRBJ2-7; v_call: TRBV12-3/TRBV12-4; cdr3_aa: CASSAQGYEQYF; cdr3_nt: TGTGCCAGCAGCGCACAGGGCTACGAGCAGTACTTC
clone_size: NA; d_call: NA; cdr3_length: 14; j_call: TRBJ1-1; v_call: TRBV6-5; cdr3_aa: CASSFSGQNTEAFF; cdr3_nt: TGTGCCAGCAGTTTTTCGGGACAAAACACTGAAGCTTTCTTT
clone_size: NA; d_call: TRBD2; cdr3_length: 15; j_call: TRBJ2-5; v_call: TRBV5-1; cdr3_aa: CASSLSPGGQETQYF; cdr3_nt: TGCGCCAGCAGCTTGAGCCCGGGGGGGCAAGAGACCCAGTACTTC
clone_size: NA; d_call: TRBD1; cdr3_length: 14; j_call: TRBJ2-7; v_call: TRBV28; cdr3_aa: CASRGGTGFYEQYF; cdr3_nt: TGTGCCAGCAGGGGAGGGACAGGGTTTTACGAGCAGTACTTC
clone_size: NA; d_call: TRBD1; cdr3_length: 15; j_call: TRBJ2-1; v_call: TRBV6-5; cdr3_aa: CASSTPDREDNEQFF; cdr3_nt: TGTGCCAGCAGTACCCCGGACAGGGAAGACAATGAGCAGTTCTTC
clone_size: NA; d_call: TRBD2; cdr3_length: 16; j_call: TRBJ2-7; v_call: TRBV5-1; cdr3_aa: CASSLAELAGVYEQYF; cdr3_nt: TGCGCCAGCAGCTTGGCCGAGCTAGCGGGAGTCTACGAGCAGTACTTC
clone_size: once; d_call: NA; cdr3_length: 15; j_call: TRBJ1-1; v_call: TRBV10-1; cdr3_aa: CASSSHQRGITEAFF; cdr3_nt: TGCGCCAGCAGTTCTCACCAAAGGGGAATCACTGAAGCTTTCTTT
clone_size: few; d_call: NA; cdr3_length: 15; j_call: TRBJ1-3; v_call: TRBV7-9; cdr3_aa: CASRGVQGSGNTIYF; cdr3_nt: TGTGCCAGCAGGGGGGTACAGGGTTCTGGAAACACCATATATTTT
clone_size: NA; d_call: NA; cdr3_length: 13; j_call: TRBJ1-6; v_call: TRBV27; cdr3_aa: CASSSNRVSPLHF; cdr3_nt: TGTGCCAGCAGTTCAAACAGGGTATCACCCCTCCACTTT
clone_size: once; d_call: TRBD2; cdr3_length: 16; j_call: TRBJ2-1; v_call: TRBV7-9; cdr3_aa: CASSSAAGGPYNEQFF; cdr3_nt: TGTGCCAGCAGCTCCGCTGCGGGAGGGCCCTACAATGAGCAGTTCTTC
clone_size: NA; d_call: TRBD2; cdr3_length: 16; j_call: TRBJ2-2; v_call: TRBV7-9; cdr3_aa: CASSSGLAKNTGELFF; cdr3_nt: TGTGCCAGCAGCTCCGGACTAGCGAAGAACACCGGGGAGCTGTTTTTT
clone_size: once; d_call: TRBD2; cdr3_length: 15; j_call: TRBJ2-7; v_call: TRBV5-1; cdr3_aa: CASRLVPGGGYEQYF; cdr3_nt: TGCGCCAGCAGGCTCGTGCCGGGGGGTGGGTACGAGCAGTACTTC